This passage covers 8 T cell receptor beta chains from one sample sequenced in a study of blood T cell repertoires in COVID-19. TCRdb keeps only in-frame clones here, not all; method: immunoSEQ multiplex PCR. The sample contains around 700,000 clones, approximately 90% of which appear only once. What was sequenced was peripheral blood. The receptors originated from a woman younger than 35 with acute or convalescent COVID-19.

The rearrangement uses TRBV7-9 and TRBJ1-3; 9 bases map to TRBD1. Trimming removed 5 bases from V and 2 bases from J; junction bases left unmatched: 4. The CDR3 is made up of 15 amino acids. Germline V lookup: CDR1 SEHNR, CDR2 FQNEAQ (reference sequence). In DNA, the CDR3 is TGTGCCAGCAGCCTTCGGACAGGGGCTGGAAACACCATATATTTT. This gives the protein CASSLRTGAGNTIYF.

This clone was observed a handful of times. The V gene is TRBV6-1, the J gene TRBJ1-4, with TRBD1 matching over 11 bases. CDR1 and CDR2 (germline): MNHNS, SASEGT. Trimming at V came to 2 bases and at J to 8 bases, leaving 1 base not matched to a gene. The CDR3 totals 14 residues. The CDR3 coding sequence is TGTGCCAGCAGTGAATGGACAGGGGGCGAAAAACTGTTTTTT. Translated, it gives CASSEWTGGEKLFF.

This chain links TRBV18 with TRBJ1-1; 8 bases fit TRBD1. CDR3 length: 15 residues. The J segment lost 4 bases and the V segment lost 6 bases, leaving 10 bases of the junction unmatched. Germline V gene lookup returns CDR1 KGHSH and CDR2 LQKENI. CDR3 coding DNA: TGTGCCAGCTCCCAAAGGGACAGGCGTTCCACTGAAGCTTTCTTT. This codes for CASSQRDRRSTEAFF.

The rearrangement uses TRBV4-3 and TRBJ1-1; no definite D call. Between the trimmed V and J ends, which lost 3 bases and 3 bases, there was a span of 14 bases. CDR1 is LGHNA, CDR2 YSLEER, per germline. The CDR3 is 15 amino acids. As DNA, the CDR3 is TGCGCCAGCAGCCATGCCTATACCGGTGACACTGAAGCTTTCTTT. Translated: CASSHAYTGDTEAFF.

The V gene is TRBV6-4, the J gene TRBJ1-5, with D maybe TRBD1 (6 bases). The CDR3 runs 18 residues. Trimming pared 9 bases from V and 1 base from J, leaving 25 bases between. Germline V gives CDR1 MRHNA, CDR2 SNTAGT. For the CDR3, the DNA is TGTGCCAGTTTATCGGTTACAGGGTTTTTTACGAGCAATCAGCCCCAGCATTTT. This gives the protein CASLSVTGFFTSNQPQHF.

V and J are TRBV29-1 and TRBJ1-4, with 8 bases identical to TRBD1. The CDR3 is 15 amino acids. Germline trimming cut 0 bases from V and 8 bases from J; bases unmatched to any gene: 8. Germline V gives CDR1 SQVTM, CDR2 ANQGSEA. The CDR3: CSVEDNRGEGEKLFF. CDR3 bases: TGCAGCGTTGAAGATAACAGGGGGGAAGGGGAAAAACTGTTTTTT.

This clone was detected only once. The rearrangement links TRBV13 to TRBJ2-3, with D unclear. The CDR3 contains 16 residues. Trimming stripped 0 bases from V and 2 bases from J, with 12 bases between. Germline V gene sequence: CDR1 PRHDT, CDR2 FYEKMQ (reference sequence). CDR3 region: CASSLGPSQATDTQYF. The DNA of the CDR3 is TGTGCCAGCAGCTTAGGTCCAAGCCAAGCCACAGATACGCAGTATTTT.

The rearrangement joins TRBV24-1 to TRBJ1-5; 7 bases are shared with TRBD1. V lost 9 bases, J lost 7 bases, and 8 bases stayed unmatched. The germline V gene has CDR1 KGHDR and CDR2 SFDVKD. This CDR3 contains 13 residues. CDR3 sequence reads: CATAQGTGQPQHF. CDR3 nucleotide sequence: TGTGCCACCGCACAGGGGACTGGGCAGCCCCAGCATTTT.